This T cell receptor beta chain was sequenced during a study of T cells expressing NK-cell markers. Across the study: The TCR beta repertoires were obtained from sorted CD3+CD56+NKG2C+, CD3+CD56+NKG2C- and CD3+CD56-NKG2C+ T cells. Seven of the eight sequenced donors were HCMV-seropositive; one was seronegative.

Study-wide findings and caveats: Dominant NKG2C+ clonotypes accounted for about 1.0-8% of CD8+ T cells in six donors. Whether expanded NKG2C+ T cell clones were HCMV-specific remained unclear.

Of note for this clonotype: Antigen: not known.

TCRdb reprocessed the 5' RACE reads and stores each CDR3 protein as one record, lacking DNA. In total, the table holds about 150,000 distinct CDR3 sequences. Germline-derived CDR1 and CDR2 are MNHEY and SMNVEV (reference sequence). The CDR3 covers 16 residues. The material sequenced was blood T cells: a sorted CD56 or NKG2C T cell subset, CD4+ or CD8+ T cells, or bulk PBMC T cells (not recorded which). This TCR was sampled from a woman in her 50s in good health. The chain couples TRBV27 to TRBJ1-5; TCRdb gives TRBD1 as the D gene, but with no DNA this cannot be confirmed. The CDR3 protein is CASSLSTGETGQPQHF.